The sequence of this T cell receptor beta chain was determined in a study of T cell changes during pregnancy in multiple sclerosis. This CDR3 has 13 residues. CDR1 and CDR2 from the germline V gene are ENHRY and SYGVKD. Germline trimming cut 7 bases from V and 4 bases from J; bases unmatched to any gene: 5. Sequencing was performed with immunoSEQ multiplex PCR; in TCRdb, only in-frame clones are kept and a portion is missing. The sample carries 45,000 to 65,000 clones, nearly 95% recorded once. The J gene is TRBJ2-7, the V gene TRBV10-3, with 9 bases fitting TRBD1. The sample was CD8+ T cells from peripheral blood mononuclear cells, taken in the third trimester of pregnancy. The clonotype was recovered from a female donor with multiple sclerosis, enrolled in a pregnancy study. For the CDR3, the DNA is TGTGCCATCAATCCGACAGGGGGTTACGAGCAGTACTTC. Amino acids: CAINPTGGYEQYF.